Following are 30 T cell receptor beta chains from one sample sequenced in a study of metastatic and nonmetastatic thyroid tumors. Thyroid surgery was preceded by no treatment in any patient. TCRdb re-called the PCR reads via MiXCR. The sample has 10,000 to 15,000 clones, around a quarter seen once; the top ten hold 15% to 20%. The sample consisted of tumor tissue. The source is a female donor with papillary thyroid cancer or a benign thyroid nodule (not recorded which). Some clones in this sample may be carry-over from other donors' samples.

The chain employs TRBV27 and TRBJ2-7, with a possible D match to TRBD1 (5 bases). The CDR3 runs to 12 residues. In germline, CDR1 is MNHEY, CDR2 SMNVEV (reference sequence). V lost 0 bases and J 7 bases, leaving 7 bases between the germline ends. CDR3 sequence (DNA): TGTGCCAGCAGTTTATCAGGGGTGGAGCAGTACTTC. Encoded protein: CASSLSGVEQYF.

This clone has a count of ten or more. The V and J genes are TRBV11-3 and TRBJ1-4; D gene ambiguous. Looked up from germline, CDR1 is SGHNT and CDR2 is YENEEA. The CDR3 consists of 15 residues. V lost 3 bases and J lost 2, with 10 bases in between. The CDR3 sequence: CASSFGYLTNEKLFF. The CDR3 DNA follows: TGTGCCAGCAGCTTCGGTTATCTGACTAATGAAAAACTGTTTTTT.

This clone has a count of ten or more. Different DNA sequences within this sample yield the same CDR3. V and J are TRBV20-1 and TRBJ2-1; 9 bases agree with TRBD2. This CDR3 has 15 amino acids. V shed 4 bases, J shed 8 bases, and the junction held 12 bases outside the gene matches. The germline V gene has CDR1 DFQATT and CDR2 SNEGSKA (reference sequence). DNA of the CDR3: TGCAGTGCTACAACCGGGACTAGCCCTTGGGATGAGCAGTTCTTC. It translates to CSATTGTSPWDEQFF.

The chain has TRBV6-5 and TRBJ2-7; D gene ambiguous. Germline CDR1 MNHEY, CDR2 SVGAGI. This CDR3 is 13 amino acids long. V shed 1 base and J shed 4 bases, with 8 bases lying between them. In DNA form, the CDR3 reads TGTGCCAGCAGTTACTACCCGGGTTACGAGCAGTACTTC. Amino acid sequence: CASSYYPGYEQYF.

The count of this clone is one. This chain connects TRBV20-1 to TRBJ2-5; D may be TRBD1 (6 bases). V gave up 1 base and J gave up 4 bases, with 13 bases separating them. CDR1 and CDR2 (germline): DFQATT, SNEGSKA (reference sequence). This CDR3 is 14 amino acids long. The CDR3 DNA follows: TGCAGTGCTAGAGTTGTGGGGGCGAGAGAGACCCAGTACTTC. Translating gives CSARVVGARETQYF.

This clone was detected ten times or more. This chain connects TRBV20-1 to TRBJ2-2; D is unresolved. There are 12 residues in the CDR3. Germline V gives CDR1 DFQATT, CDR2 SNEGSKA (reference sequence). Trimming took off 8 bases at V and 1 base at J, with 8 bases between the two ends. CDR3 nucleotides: TGCAGTTCATCCGTGAACACCGGGGAGCTGTTTTTT. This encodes CSSSVNTGELFF.

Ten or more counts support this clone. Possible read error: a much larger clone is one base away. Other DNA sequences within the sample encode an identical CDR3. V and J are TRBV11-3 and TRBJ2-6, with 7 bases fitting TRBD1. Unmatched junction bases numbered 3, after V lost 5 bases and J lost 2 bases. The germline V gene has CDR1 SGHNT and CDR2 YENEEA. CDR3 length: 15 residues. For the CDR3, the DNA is TGTGCCAGCAGCCCCACAGGGGCTGGGGCCAACGTCCTGACTTTC. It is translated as CASSPTGAGANVLTF.

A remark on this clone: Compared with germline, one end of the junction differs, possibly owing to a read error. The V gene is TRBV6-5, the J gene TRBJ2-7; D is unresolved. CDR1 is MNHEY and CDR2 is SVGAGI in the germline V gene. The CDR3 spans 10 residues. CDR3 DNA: TGTGCCAGCGTAGCCCACGAGAAGTACTTC. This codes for CASVAHEKYF.

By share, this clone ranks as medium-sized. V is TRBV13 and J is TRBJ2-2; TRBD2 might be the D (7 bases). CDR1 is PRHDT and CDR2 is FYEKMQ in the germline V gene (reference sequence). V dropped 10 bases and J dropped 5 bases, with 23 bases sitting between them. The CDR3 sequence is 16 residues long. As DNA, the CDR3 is TGTGCCATCACGACCGCGCGGGGGCATAGGACCGGGGAGCTGTTTTTT. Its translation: CAITTARGHRTGELFF.

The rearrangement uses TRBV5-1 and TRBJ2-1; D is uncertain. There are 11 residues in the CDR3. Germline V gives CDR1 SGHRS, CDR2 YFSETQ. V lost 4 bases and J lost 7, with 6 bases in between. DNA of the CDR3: TGCGCCAGCAGCATCGGGAATGAGCAGTTCTTC. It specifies CASSIGNEQFF.

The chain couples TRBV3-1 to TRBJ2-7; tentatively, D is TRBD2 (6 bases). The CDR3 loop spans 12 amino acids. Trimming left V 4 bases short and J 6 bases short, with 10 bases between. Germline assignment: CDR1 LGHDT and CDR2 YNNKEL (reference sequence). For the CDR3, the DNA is TGTGCCAGCAGCCCGGACTACCGCGAGCAGTACTTC. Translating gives CASSPDYREQYF.

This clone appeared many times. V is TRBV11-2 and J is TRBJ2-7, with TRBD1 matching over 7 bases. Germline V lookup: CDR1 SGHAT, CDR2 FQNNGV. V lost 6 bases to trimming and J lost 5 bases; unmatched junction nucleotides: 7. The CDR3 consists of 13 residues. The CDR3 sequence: CASRKPDRDEQYF. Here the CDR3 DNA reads TGTGCCAGCAGGAAACCAGACAGGGACGAGCAGTACTTC.

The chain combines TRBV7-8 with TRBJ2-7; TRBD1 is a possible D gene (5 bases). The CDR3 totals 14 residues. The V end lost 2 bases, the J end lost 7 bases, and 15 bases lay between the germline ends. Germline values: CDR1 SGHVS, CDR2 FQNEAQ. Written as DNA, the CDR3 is TGTGCCAGCAGCTTATTGGCAGGACACTGGGAGCAGTACTTC. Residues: CASSLLAGHWEQYF.

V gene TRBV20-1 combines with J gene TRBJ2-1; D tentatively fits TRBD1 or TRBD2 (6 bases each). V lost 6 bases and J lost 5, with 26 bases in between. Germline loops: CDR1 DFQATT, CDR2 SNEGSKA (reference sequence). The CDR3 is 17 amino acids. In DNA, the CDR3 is TGCAGTGCACTCGGGCAGGTTGGGGGGCGAATTGACAATGAGCAGTTCTTC. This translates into CSALGQVGGRIDNEQFF.

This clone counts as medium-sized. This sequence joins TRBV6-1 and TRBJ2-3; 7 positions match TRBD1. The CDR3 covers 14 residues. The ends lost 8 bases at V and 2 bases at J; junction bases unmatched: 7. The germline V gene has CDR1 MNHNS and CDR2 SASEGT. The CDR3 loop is CASGWDSNTDTQYF. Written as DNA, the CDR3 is TGTGCCAGCGGCTGGGACAGTAACACAGATACGCAGTATTTT.

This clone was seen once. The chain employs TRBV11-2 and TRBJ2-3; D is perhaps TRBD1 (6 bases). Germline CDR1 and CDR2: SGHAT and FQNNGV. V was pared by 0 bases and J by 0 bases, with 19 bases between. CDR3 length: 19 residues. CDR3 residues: CASSLDLQGIWGSTDTQYF. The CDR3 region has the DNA TGTGCCAGCAGCTTAGATCTGCAGGGGATTTGGGGAAGCACAGATACGCAGTATTTT.

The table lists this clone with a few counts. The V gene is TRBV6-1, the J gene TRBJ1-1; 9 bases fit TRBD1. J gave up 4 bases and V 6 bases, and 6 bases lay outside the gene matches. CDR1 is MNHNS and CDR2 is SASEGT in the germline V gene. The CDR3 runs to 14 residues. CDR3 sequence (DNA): TGTGCCAGCAGAACCGGGACAGGGCGCACTGAAGCTTTCTTT. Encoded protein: CASRTGTGRTEAFF.

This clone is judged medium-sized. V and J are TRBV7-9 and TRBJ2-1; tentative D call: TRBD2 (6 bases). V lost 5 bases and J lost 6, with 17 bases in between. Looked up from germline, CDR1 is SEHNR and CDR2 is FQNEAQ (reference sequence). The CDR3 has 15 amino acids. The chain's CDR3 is CASSGRREFVNEQFF. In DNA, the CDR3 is TGTGCCAGCAGCGGACGCCGGGAGTTCGTCAATGAGCAGTTCTTC.

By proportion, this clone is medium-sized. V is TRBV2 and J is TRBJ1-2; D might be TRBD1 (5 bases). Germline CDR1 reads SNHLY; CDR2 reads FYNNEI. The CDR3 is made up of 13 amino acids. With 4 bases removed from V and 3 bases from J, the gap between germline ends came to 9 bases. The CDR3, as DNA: TGTGCCAGCAGTGGCGACAGATACTATGGCTACACCTTC. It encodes CASSGDRYYGYTF.

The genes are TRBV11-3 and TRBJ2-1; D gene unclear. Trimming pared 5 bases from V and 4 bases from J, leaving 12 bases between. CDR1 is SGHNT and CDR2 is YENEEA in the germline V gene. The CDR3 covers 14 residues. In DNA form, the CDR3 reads TGTGCCAGCAGCCCCGGGCGCCGTTACAATGAGCAGTTCTTC. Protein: CASSPGRRYNEQFF.

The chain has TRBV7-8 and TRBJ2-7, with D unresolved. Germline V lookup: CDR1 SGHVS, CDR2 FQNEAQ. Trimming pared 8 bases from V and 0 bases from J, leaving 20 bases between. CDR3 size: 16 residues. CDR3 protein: CASPPFPRSSSYEQYF. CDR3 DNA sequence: TGTGCCAGCCCGCCCTTCCCCCGTTCCAGCTCCTACGAGCAGTACTTC.

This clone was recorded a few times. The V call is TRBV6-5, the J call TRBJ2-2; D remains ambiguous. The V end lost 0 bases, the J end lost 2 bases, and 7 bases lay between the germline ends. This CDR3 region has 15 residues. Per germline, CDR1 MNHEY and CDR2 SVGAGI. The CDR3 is CASSYSIRNTGELFF. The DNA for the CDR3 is TGTGCCAGCAGTTACTCGATCAGAAACACCGGGGAGCTGTTTTTT.

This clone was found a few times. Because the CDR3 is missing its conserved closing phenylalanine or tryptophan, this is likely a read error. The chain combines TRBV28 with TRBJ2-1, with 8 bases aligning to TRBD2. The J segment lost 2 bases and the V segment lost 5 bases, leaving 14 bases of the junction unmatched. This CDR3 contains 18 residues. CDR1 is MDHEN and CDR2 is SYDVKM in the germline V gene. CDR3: CASSPPLITSGPYNEQFL. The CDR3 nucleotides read TGTGCCAGCAGTCCACCCCTTATCACTAGCGGACCCTACAATGAGCAGTTCCTC.

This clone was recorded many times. This CDR3 reads CASSLGGRNSYEQYF. The DNA for the CDR3 is TGTGCCAGCAGCTTAGGAGGACGGAATTCCTACGAGCAGTACTTC. The chain couples TRBV13 to TRBJ2-7; no clear D gene. The V end was cut by 0 bases, the J end by 1 base, with 10 bases between. CDR1 and CDR2 from the germline V gene are PRHDT and FYEKMQ (reference sequence). The CDR3 length is 15 residues.

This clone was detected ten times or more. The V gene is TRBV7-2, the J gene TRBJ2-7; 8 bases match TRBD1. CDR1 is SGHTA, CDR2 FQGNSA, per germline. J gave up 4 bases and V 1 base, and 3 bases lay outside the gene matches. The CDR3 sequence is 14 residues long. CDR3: CASSLGTGSYEQYF. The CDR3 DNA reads TGTGCCAGCAGCTTAGGGACAGGGAGTTACGAGCAGTACTTC.

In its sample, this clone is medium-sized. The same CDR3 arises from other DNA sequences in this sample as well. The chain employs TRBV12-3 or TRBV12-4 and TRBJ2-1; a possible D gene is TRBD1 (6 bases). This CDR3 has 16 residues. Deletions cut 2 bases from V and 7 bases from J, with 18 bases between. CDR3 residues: CASSLRRPGVGNEQFF. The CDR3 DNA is TGTGCCAGCAGTTTAAGACGGCCAGGGGTAGGTAATGAGCAGTTCTTC.

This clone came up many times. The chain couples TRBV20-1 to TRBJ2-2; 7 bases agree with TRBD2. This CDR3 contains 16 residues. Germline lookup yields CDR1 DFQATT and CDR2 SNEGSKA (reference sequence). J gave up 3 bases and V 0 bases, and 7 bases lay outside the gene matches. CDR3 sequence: CSARDLGEGDTGELFF. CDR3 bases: TGCAGTGCTAGAGATTTAGGGGAGGGTGACACCGGGGAGCTGTTTTTT.

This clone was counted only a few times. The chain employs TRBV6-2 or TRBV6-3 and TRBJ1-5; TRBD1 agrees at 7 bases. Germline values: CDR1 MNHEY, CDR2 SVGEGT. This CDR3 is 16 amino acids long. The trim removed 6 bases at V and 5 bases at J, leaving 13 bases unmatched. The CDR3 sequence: CASRNPGTEPHQPQHF. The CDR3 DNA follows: TGTGCCAGCAGAAACCCCGGGACAGAGCCTCATCAGCCCCAGCATTTT.

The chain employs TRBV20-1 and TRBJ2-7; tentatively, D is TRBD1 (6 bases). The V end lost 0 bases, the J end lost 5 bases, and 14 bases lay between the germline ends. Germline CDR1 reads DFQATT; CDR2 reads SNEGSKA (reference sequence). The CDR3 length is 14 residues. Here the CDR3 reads CSARDQGSYHEQYF. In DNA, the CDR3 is TGCAGTGCTAGAGATCAGGGGAGTTACCACGAGCAGTACTTC.

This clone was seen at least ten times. CDR3 coding DNA: TGCGCCAGCAGCCAAGCTGGGACCCCCTACAATGAGCAGTTCTTC. Amino acid sequence: CASSQAGTPYNEQFF. The rearrangement uses TRBV4-1 and TRBJ2-1, with D perhaps given as TRBD1 or TRBD2 (5 bases each). Germline V lookup: CDR1 MGHRA, CDR2 YSYEKL. The CDR3 is made up of 15 amino acids. Trimming took off 1 base at V and 2 bases at J, with 9 bases between the two ends.